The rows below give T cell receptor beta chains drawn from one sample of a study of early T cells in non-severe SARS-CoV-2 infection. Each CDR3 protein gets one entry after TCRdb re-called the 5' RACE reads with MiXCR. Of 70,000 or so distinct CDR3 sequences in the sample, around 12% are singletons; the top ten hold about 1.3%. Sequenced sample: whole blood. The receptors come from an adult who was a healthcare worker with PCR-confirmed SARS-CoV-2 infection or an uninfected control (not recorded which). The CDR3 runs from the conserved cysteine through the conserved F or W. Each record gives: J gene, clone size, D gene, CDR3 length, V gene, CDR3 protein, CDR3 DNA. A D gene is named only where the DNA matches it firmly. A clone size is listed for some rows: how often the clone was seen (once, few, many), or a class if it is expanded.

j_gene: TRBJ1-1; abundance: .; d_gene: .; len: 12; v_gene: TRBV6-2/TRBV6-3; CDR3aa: CASSYEGTEAFF; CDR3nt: TGTGCCAGCAGTTACGAAGGTACTGAAGCTTTCTTT
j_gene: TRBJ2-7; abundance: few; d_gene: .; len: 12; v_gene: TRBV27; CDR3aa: CASSQQGYEQYF; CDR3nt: TGTGCCAGCAGTCAGCAAGGCTACGAGCAGTACTTC
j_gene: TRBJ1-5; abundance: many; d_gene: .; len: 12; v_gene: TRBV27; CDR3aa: CASSLSAQPQHF; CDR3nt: TGTGCCAGCAGTTTATCCGCTCAGCCCCAGCATTTT
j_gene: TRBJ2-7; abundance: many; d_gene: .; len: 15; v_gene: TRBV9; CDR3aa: CASSVAPGLSYEQYF; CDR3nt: TGTGCCAGCAGCGTAGCTCCCGGACTCTCCTACGAGCAGTACTTC
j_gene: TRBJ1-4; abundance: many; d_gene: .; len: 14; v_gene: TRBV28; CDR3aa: CASRLDPTNEKLFF; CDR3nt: TGTGCCAGCAGGTTGGACCCTACTAATGAAAAACTGTTTTTT
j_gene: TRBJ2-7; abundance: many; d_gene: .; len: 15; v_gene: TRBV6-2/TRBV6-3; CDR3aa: CASRGTGTKTYEQYF; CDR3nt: TGTGCCAGCAGGGGAACCGGGACGAAGACCTACGAGCAGTACTTC
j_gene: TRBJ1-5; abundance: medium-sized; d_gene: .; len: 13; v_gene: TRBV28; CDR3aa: CASTKSPNQPQHF; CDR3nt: TGTGCCAGCACAAAGAGCCCTAATCAGCCCCAGCATTTT
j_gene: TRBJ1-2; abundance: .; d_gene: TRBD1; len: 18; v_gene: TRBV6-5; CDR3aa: CASSYVPGQGSYAYGYTF; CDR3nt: TGTGCCAGCAGTTACGTACCGGGACAGGGGTCTTATGCTTATGGCTACACCTTC
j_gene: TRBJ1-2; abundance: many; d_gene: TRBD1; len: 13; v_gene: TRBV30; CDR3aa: CAWMTQGVPGYTF; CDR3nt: TGTGCCTGGATGACACAGGGGGTGCCTGGCTACACCTTC
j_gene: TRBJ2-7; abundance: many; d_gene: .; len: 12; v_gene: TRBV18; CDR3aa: CASSPPGAEQYF; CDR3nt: TGTGCCAGCTCACCACCAGGGGCCGAGCAGTACTTC
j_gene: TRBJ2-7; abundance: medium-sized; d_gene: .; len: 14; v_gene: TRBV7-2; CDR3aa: CASSLGRAYYEQYF; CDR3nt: TGTGCCAGCAGCTTAGGTCGGGCCTACTACGAGCAGTACTTC
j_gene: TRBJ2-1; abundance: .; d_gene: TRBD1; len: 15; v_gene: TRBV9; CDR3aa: CASSIGQGAYNEQFF; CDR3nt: TGTGCCAGCAGCATTGGACAGGGGGCGTACAATGAGCAGTTCTTC
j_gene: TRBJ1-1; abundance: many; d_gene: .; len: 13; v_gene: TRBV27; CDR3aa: CASSLLQDTEAFF; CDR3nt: TGTGCCAGCAGTTTATTACAAGACACTGAAGCTTTCTTT
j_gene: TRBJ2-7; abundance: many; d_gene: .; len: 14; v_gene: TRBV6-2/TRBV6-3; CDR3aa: CASSNAGAIYEQYF; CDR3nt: TGTGCCAGCAGCAACGCCGGGGCGATCTACGAGCAGTACTTC
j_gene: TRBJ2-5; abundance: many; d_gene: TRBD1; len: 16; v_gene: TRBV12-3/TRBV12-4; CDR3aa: CASSFTLGTGAGGQYF; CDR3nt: TGTGCCAGCAGTTTTACCCTCGGGACAGGGGCCGGGGGCCAGTACTTC
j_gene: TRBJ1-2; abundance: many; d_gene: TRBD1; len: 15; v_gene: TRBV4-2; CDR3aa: CASSQDEGQVSGYTF; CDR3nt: TGTGCCAGCAGCCAAGATGAGGGACAGGTGTCTGGCTACACCTTC
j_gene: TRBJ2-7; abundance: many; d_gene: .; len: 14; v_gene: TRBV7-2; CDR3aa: CASSLGGLFYEQYF; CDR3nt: TGTGCCAGCAGCTTAGGCGGGCTATTCTACGAGCAGTACTTC
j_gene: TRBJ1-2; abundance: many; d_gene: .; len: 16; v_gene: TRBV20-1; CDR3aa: CSARSIGTPGNYGYTF; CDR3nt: TGCAGTGCTAGGTCTATTGGGACGCCTGGCAACTATGGCTACACCTTC
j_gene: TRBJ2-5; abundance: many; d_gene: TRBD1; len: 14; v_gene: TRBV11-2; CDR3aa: CASSLGQGATAQYF; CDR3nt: TGTGCCAGCAGTTTGGGACAGGGGGCGACGGCCCAGTACTTC
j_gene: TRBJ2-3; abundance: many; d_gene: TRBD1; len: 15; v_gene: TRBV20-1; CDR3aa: CSARVGQGDTDTQYF; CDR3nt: TGCAGTGCTAGAGTGGGACAGGGAGACACAGATACGCAGTATTTT
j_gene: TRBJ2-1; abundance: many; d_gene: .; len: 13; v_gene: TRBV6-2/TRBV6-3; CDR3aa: CATGRGAYNEQFF; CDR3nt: TGTGCCACCGGGCGGGGTGCCTACAATGAGCAGTTCTTC
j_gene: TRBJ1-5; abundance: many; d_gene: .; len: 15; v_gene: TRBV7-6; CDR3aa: CASSFLRQGNQPQHF; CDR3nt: TGTGCCAGCAGCTTCCTTCGACAGGGCAATCAGCCCCAGCATTTT
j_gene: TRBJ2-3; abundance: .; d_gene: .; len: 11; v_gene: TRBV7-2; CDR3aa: CASSTLGTQYF; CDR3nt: TGTGCCAGCAGCACCCTAGGTACGCAGTATTTT
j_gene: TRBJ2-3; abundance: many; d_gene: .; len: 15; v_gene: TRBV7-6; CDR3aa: CASSVSPFPTDTQYF; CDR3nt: TGTGCCAGCAGCGTCTCTCCATTCCCCACAGATACGCAGTATTTT
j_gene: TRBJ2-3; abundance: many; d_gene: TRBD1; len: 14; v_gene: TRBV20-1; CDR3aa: CSASGTGSPDTQYF; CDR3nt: TGCAGTGCGAGTGGGACAGGCTCACCAGATACGCAGTATTTT
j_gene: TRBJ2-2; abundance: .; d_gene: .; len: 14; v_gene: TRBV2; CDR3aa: CASAGQANTGELFF; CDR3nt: TGTGCCAGCGCGGGACAAGCGAACACCGGGGAGCTGTTTTTT
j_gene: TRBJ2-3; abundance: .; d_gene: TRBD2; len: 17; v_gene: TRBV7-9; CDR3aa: CASSLRLTSGGADTQYF; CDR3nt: TGTGCCAGCAGCTTGCGCTTGACTAGCGGGGGCGCAGATACGCAGTATTTT